Listed here are 24 T cell receptor beta chains from one sample, sequenced in a study of T cells after yellow fever vaccination. TCRdb re-called the 5' RACE reads with MiXCR, one entry per CDR3 protein. The sample yields about 50,000 distinct CDR3 sequences, around 7% seen once. This specimen consisted of CD8+ T cells sorted from PBMCs, obtained around 14 days after the first yellow fever vaccination. These receptors all come from a man between 18 and 29 years old who received the YFV17D yellow fever vaccine.

This chain links TRBV27 with TRBJ2-3; D remains unclear. The V end lost 6 bases, the J end lost 4 bases, and 8 bases lay between the germline ends. This CDR3 spans 12 amino acids. Germline V gene lookup returns CDR1 MNHEY and CDR2 SMNVEV (reference sequence). The CDR3 protein is CASSRVADTQYF. The CDR3 bases are TGTGCCAGCAGCCGGGTGGCAGATACGCAGTATTTT.

This clonotype was seen ten or more times. The chain uses TRBV29-1 and TRBJ2-4, with 7 bases fitting TRBD1. The J segment lost 1 base and the V segment lost 6 bases, leaving 6 bases of the junction unmatched. The CDR3 has 14 residues. Per germline, CDR1 SQVTM and CDR2 ANQGSEA. The CDR3 region has the DNA TGCAGCGTGGTCGGACAGGAGGCCAAAAACATTCAGTACTTC. Translated, it gives CSVVGQEAKNIQYF.

This clonotype was picked up many times. The CDR3 DNA follows: TGTGCAAGCGACGACCAAGAGACCCAGTACTTC. It yields the protein CASDDQETQYF. The J gene is TRBJ2-5, the V gene TRBV28, with D uncertain. Per the germline V gene, CDR1 is MDHEN and CDR2 is SYDVKM. The CDR3 runs to 11 residues.

This clonotype was counted ten times or more. V gene TRBV5-8 combines with J gene TRBJ2-1; D might be TRBD2 (7 bases). Germline lookup yields CDR1 SGHTS and CDR2 YDEGEE. The V end was cut by 2 bases, the J end by 8 bases, with 14 bases between. The CDR3 runs 14 residues. The CDR3 DNA is TGTGCCAGCAGCTTCGGCGGGGGCTGGGATGAGCAGTTCTTC. This encodes CASSFGGGWDEQFF.

This clonotype has a count of ten or more. CDR3 residues: CASSPLAGLETQYF. In DNA, the CDR3 is TGTGCCAGCAGTCCACTAGCGGGGTTGGAGACCCAGTACTTC. The rearrangement links TRBV6-1 to TRBJ2-5; 10 bases line up with TRBD2. CDR3 length equals 14 residues. The germline CDR1 and CDR2 sequences are MNHNS and SASEGT. V trimming: 5 bases; J trimming: 5 bases; junction bases outside the gene matches: 5.

This clonotype appeared many times. The chain joins TRBV3-1 to TRBJ2-1; a possible D gene is TRBD1 (6 bases). This CDR3 is built from 15 residues. V was trimmed by 7 bases and J by 1 base, leaving 14 bases between them. The germline CDR1 and CDR2 sequences are LGHDT and YNNKEL (reference sequence). CDR3 DNA: TGTGCCAGCACCCCAACAGGGCCTTCCTACAATGAGCAGTTCTTC. This sequence encodes CASTPTGPSYNEQFF.

The table lists this clonotype with many counts. V and J are TRBV12-3 or TRBV12-4 and TRBJ1-2; D possibly corresponds to TRBD1 (6 bases). The V gene lost 4 bases and the J gene lost 8 bases, with 23 bases spanning the gap. The CDR3 extends over 16 amino acids. The CDR3: CASSYPYLLQGGGYTF. The CDR3 DNA sequence: TGTGCCAGCAGTTACCCCTACCTCCTACAGGGTGGGGGCTACACCTTC.

This clonotype was seen many times. The rearrangement joins TRBV5-6 to TRBJ2-1; D tentatively reads TRBD1 or TRBD2 (6 bases each). CDR1 is SGHDT, CDR2 YYEEEE, per germline. V lost 3 bases, J lost 9 bases, and 13 bases lay in between. The CDR3 loop spans 13 amino acids. CDR3 DNA: TGTGCCAGCAGCTCGGGGGCGGGGATTGAGCAGTTCTTC. Translated: CASSSGAGIEQFF.

This clonotype was seen at least ten times. This rearrangement joins TRBV28 to TRBJ2-2; D is possibly TRBD1 or TRBD2 (6 bases each). CDR1 and CDR2 from the germline V gene are MDHEN and SYDVKM. Trimming shortened V by 6 bases and J by 7 bases, and 15 bases separated the two germline ends. CDR3 length: 14 residues. The CDR3 DNA reads as TGTGCCAGCAGCCACGGGGGCGAAGTCGGGGAGCTGTTTTTT. Translating gives CASSHGGEVGELFF. The whole variable domain, filled in from reference TRBV28 and TRBJ2-2, reads DVKVTQSSRYLVKRTGEKVFLECVQDMDHENMFWYRQDPGLGLRLIYFSYDVKMKEKGDIPEGYSVSREKKERFSLILESASTNQTSMYLCASSHGGEVGELFFGEGSRLTVL.

This clonotype was counted many times. The rearrangement joins TRBV7-9 to TRBJ2-1; D remains ambiguous. Germline loops: CDR1 SEHNR, CDR2 FQNEAQ (reference sequence). V lost 5 bases, J lost 8 bases, and 10 bases lay in between. The CDR3 extends over 12 amino acids. The CDR3 here is CASSGIWDEQFF. As DNA, the CDR3 is TGTGCCAGCAGCGGCATCTGGGATGAGCAGTTCTTC. Complete variable domain (other parts from reference TRBV7-9 and TRBJ2-1): DTGVSQNPRHKITKRGQNVTFRCDPISEHNRLYWYRQTLGQGPEFLTYFQNEAQLEKSRLLSDRFSAERPKGSFSTLEIQRTEQGDSAMYLCASSGIWDEQFFGPGTRLTVL.

This clonotype occurred many times. The DNA of the CDR3 is TGTGCCAGCAAAATTCATGACTCCCTGGATGAGCAGTTCTTC. This sequence encodes CASKIHDSLDEQFF. V is TRBV7-6 and J is TRBJ2-1; D gene uncertain. The germline V and J ends were trimmed by 7 bases and 8 bases, with 18 bases remaining between them. The CDR3 extends over 14 amino acids. Germline V lookup: CDR1 SGHVS, CDR2 FNYEAQ. Looking up the rest from reference TRBV7-6 and TRBJ2-1 gives the full variable domain: GAGVSQSPRYKVTKRGQDVALRCDPISGHVSLYWYRQALGQGPEFLTYFNYEAQQDKSGLPNDRFSAERPEGSISTLTIQRTEQRDSAMYRCASKIHDSLDEQFFGPGTRLTVL.

This clonotype was counted at least ten times. The genes are TRBV11-3 and TRBJ2-1; 11 positions agree with TRBD1. The germline gives CDR1 SGHNT, CDR2 YENEEA. V lost 5 bases, J lost 3 bases, and 3 bases stayed unmatched. This CDR3 region has 15 residues. The CDR3 DNA is TGTGCCAGCAGCCCGGGACAGGGGGTCTACAATGAGCAGTTCTTC. It encodes CASSPGQGVYNEQFF.

This clonotype occurred many times. V gene TRBV11-1 combines with J gene TRBJ1-1, with TRBD1 matching 7 bases. J was trimmed by 4 bases and V by 0 bases; bases with no gene match: 5. The CDR3 has 15 amino acids. Germline assignment: CDR1 SGHAT and CDR2 FQDESV (reference sequence). CDR3 sequence (DNA): TGTGCCAGCAGCTTAGCTACAGGGGCGGCCACTGAAGCTTTCTTT. It encodes CASSLATGAATEAFF.

This clonotype was picked up many times. This chain links TRBV7-8 with TRBJ2-7; D unresolved. Trimming took 2 bases from V and 2 from J, leaving 7 bases between them. This CDR3 has 13 residues. CDR1 and CDR2 from the germline V gene are SGHVS and FQNEAQ. The CDR3 DNA reads as TGTGCCAGCAGCTTAAACGTTGCCTACGAGCAGTACTTC. It codes for CASSLNVAYEQYF.

This clonotype is deemed medium-sized. The chain employs TRBV6-6 and TRBJ2-1; 8 bases are shared with TRBD1. The V gene's germline CDR1 is MNHNY and CDR2 SVGAGI (reference sequence). The CDR3 has 12 residues. V gave up 5 bases and J gave up 10 bases; unmatched junction bases: 4. The DNA for the CDR3 is TGTGCCAGCAGTCTCAGGGGGCCGGAGCAGTTCTTC. This encodes CASSLRGPEQFF.

This clonotype was detected ten times or more. The chain combines TRBV5-1 with TRBJ2-1, with 9 bases aligning to TRBD2. The V gene's germline CDR1 is SGHRS and CDR2 YFSETQ. There are 18 residues in the CDR3. J gave up 2 bases and V 4 bases, and 13 bases lay outside the gene matches. Written as DNA, the CDR3 is TGCGCCAGCAGCGGGGCCCCCCCCGAGCGGGGGGCCTACAATGAGCAGTTCTTC. Translating gives CASSGAPPERGAYNEQFF.

The sample holds many counts of this clonotype. The J gene is TRBJ2-1, the V gene TRBV15, with D perhaps assigned TRBD1 or TRBD2 (5 bases each). The V gene lost 3 bases and the J gene lost 2 bases, with 8 bases spanning the gap. This CDR3 is built from 14 residues. The germline V gene has CDR1 LNHNV and CDR2 YYDKDF (reference sequence). DNA of the CDR3: TGTGCCACCAGCAGGGGACGGGCCTACAATGAGCAGTTCTTC. Translating it yields CATSRGRAYNEQFF.

The chain combines TRBV9 with TRBJ2-1; D call uncertain. Trimming left V 3 bases short and J 9 bases short, with 19 bases between. The V gene's germline CDR1 is SGDLS and CDR2 YYNGEE. CDR3 length: 15 residues. Written as DNA, the CDR3 is TGTGCCAGCAGCGGGCAGGAACCTCTAGGTGGTGAGCAGTTCTTC. Amino acid sequence: CASSGQEPLGGEQFF.

Points on this clonotype: A much more abundant neighbour one base away suggests this may be a read error. J is TRBJ2-5 and V is TRBV4-1; the D gene is possibly TRBD2 (6 bases). Trimming cost V 1 base and J 4 bases, with 16 bases left between them. This CDR3 comprises 16 residues. Germline assignment: CDR1 MGHRA and CDR2 YSYEKL. DNA for the CDR3: TGCGCCAGCAGCCAAGGAATACGGGGGTGGAGAGAGACCCAGTACTTC. This sequence encodes CASSQGIRGWRETQYF.

Ten or more counts support this clonotype. The chain uses TRBV12-3 or TRBV12-4 and TRBJ2-1, with no clear D. V shed 1 base and J shed 14 bases, with 9 bases lying between them. CDR3 size: 11 residues. The CDR3 loop is CASSLGGIEFF. The CDR3 nucleotides read TGTGCCAGCAGTTTAGGGGGTATAGAGTTCTTC.

This clonotype appeared many times. This sequence joins TRBV5-1 and TRBJ2-7; D assignment may be TRBD1 or TRBD2 (5 bases each). V lost 1 base to trimming and J lost 7 bases, with 12 bases between them. This CDR3 spans 13 amino acids. Germline assignment: CDR1 SGHRS and CDR2 YFSETQ. The CDR3 DNA sequence: TGCGCCAGCAGCTTGTTACCGGGACCGGAGCAGTACGTC. This sequence encodes CASSLLPGPEQYV.

At least ten counts were recorded for this clonotype. V gene TRBV28 combines with J gene TRBJ2-5; no clear D. CDR1 and CDR2 from the germline V gene are MDHEN and SYDVKM. Trimming left V 5 bases short and J 5 bases short, with 27 bases between. The length of the CDR3 is 18 residues. The CDR3 DNA sequence: TGTGCCAGCAGTCCACGGCCAAGCTCATACCCCCCGAAGGAGACCCAGTACTTC. This encodes CASSPRPSSYPPKETQYF.

This clonotype was recorded at least ten times. This chain links TRBV20-1 with TRBJ2-3, with TRBD2 matching over 8 bases. V shed 5 bases, J shed 2 bases, and the junction held 6 bases outside the gene matches. The germline V gene encodes CDR1 DFQATT and CDR2 SNEGSKA (reference sequence). The CDR3 totals 14 residues. CDR3 DNA sequence: TGCAGTGCTGGGACTAGAAGGTCCACAGATACGCAGTATTTT. Residues: CSAGTRRSTDTQYF.

The rearrangement joins TRBV5-1 to TRBJ2-5, with a possible D match to TRBD2 (5 bases). CDR1 SGHRS and CDR2 YFSETQ come from the germline V gene. The CDR3 consists of 15 residues. Trimming left V 0 bases short and J 5 bases short, with 14 bases between. The CDR3 DNA reads TGCGCCAGCAGCTTGGAGGCCGGGGTGCACGAGACCCAGTACTTC. Translation gives CASSLEAGVHETQYF.